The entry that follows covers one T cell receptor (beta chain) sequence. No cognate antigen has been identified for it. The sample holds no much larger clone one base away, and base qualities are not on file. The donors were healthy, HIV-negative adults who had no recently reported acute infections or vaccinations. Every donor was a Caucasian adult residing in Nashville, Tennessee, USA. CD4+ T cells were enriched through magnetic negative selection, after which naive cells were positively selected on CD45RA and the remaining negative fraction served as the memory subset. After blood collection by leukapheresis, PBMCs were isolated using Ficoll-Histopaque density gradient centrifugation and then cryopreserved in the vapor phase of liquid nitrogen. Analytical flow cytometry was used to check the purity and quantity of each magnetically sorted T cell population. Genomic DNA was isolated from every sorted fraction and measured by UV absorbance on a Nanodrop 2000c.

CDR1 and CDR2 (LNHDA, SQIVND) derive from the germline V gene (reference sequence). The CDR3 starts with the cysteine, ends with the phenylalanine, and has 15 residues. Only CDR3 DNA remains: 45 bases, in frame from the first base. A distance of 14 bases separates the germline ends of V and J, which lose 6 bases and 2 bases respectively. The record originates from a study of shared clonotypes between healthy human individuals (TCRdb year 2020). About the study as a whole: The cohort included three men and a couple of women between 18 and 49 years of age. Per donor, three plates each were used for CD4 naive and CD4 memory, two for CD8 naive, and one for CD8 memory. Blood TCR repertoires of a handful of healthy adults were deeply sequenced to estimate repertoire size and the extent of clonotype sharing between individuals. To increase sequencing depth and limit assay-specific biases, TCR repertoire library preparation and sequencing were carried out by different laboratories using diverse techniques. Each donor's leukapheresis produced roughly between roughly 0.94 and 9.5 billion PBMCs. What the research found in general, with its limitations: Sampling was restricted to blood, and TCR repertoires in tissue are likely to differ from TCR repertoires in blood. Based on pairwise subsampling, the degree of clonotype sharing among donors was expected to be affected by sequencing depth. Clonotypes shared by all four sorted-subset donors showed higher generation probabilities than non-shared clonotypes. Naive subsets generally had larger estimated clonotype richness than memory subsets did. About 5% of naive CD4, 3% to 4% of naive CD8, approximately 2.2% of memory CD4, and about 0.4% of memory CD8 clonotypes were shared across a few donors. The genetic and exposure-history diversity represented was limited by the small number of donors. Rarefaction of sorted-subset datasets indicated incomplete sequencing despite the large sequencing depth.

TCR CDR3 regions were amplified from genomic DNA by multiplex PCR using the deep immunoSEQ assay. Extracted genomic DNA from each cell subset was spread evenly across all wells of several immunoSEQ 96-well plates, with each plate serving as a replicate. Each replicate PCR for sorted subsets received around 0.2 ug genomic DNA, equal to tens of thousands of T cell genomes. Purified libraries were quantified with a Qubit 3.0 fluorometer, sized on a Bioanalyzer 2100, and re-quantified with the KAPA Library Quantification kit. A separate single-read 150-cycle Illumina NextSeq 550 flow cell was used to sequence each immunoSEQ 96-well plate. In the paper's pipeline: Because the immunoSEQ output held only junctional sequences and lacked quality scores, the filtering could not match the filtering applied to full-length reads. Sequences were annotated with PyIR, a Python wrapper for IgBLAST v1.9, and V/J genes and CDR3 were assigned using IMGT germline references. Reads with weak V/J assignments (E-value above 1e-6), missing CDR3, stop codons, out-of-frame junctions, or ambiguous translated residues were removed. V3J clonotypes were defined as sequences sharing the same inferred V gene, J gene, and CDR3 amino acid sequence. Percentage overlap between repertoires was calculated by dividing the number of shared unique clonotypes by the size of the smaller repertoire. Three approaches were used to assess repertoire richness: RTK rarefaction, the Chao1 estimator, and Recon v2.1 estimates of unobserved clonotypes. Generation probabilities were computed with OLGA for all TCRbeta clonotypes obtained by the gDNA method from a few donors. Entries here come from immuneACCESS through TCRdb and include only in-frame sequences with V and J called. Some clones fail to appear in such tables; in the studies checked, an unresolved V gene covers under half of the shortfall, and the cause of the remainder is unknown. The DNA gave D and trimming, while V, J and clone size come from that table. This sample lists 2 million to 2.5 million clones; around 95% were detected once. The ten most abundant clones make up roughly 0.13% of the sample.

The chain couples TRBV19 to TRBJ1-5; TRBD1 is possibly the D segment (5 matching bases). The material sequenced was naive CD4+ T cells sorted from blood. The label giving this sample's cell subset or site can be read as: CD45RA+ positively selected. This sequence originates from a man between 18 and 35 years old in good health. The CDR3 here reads CASRAGTLGNQPQHF. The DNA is TGTGCCAGTAGGGCCGGGACTCTTGGCAATCAGCCCCAGCATTTT.